This TCR beta chain appears in the sequencing data of a study of T cell repertoires in ileal Crohn's disease. Study information: About half of patients got postoperative therapy: about twelve thiopurines, around 20 anti-TNF.

Per sample, around 500 nanograms of biopsy DNA were TCRB immunosequenced. The repertoire was sequenced with immunoSEQ multiplex PCR; TCRdb's copy has only in-frame clones and lacks some. The table shows approximately 29,000 clones, with 80% to 90% occurring only once. Study results and limitations: Compared with CD4 T cells, sorted CD8 cells carried more expanded clones.

The CDR3 is 16 amino acids. Germline loops: CDR1 SGHNT, CDR2 YYREEE (reference sequence). Trimming removed 0 bases from V and 8 bases from J, with 20 bases in between. A note on this clone: Its specificity is not known.

Sequencing was performed on ileal tissue. The J gene is TRBJ2-5, the V gene TRBV5-4; D possibly corresponds to TRBD2 (7 bases). The TCR originated in an adult with Crohn's disease. The CDR3 DNA is TGTGCCAGCAGCTTGGTAGGCGGGGGCGAGCGTGGAACCCAGTACTTC. Its protein is CASSLVGGGERGTQYF.